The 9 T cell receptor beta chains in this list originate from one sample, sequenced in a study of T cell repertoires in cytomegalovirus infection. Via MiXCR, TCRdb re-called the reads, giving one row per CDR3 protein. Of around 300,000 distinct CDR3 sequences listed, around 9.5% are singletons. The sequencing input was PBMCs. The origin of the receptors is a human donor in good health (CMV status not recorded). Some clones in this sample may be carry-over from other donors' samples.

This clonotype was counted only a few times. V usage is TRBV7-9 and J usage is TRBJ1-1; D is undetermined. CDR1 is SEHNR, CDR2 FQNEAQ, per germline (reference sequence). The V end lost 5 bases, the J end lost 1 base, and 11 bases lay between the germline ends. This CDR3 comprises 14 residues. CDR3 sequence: CASSPSTTNTEAFF. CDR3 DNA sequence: TGTGCCAGCAGCCCAAGCACAACGAACACTGAAGCTTTCTTT.

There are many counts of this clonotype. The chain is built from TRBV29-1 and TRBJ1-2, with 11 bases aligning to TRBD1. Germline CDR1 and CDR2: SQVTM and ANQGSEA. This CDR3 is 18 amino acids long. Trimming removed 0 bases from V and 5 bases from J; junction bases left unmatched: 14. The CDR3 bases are TGCAGCGTTGAAGACCGCGGAAAGGACAGGGGGCATTATTATGGCTACACCTTC. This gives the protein CSVEDRGKDRGHYYGYTF.

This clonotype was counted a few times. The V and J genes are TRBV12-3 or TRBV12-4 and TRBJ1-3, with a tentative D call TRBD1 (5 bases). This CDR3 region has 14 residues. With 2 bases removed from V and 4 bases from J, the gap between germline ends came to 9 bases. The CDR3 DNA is TGTGCCAGCAGTTTATACGGGGCAGGAAACACCATATATTTT. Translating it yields CASSLYGAGNTIYF.

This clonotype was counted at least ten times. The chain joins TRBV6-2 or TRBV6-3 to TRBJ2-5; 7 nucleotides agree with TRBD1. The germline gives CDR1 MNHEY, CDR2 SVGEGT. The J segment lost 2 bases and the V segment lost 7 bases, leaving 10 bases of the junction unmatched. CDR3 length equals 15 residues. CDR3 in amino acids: CASTKLGTVQETQYF. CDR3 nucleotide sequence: TGTGCCAGCACTAAACTTGGGACAGTTCAAGAGACCCAGTACTTC.

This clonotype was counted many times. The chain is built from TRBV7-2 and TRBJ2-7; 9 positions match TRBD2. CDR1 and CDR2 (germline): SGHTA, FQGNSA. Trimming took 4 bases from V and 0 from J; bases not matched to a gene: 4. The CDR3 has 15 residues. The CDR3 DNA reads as TGTGCCAGCAGCTACCTAGCGGGGAGCTCCTACGAGCAGTACTTC. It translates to CASSYLAGSSYEQYF.

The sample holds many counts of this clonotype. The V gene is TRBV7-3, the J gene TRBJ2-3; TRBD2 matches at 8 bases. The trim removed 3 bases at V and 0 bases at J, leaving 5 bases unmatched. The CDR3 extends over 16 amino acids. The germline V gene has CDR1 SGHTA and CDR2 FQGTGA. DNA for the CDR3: TGTGCCAGCAGCTTCTTGGCTAGCGGGAGCACAGATACGCAGTATTTT. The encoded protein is CASSFLASGSTDTQYF. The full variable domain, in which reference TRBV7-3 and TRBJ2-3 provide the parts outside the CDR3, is GAGVSQTPSNKVTEKGKYVELRCDPISGHTALYWYRQSLGQGPEFLIYFQGTGAADDSGLPNDRFFAVRPEGSVSTLKIQRTERGDSAVYLCASSFLASGSTDTQYFGPGTRLTVL.

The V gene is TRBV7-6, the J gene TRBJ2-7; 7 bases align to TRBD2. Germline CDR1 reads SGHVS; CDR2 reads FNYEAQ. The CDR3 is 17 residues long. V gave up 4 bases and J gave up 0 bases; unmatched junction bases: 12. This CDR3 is CASSSSLRTRDSYEQYF. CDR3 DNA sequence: TGTGCCAGCAGCTCCTCCCTTAGGACTAGGGACTCCTACGAGCAGTACTTC.

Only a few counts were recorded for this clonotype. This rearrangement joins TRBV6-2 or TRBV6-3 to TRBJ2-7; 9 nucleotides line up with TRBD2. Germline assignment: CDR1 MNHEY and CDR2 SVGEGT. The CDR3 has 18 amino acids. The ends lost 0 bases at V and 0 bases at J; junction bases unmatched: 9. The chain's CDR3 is CASSYSSTSGRSSYEQYF. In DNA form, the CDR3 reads TGTGCCAGCAGTTACTCGAGCACTAGCGGGCGGAGCTCCTACGAGCAGTACTTC.

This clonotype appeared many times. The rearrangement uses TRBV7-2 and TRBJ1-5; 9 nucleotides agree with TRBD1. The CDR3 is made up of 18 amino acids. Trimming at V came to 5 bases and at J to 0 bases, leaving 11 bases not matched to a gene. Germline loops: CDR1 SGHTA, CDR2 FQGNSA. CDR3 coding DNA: TGTGCCAGCAGCCTTACCGGGACAGGGAGATATAGCAATCAGCCCCAGCATTTT. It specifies CASSLTGTGRYSNQPQHF.